This T cell receptor (beta chain) was sequenced in a study of T-cell memory formation after mild COVID-19. Findings of the study overall: Clones shrinking between day 15 and 85 showed a balanced CD4/CD8 split, and those that grew later tilted toward CD4+. Some SARS-CoV-2-responding clones were already detected in memory before infection.

Only a few counts were recorded for this clonotype. Antigen unknown. 5'RACE primed at constant segments yielded TCR alpha and TCR beta cDNA libraries bearing sample barcodes and UMIs. Each CDR3 protein gets one entry after TCRdb re-called the 5' RACE reads with MiXCR. The sample holds under 550,000 distinct CDR3 sequences, 15% to 20% seen once. Germline V gene sequence: CDR1 LGHNT, CDR2 FRNRAP. CDR3 length: 14 residues. Trimming pared 6 bases from V and 4 bases from J, leaving 15 bases between. Source material: PBMCs or a T cell subset sorted from them (not recorded which). This chain joins TRBV12-5 and TRBJ1-2; the D is unclear. The source is an adult woman who had mild COVID-19 (a few samples of this study predate the infection). Cell type and time point are not known. The CDR3 sequence is CASGPSGFSYGYTF. CDR3 nucleotide sequence: TGTGCTAGTGGCCCCTCCGGATTTAGCTATGGCTACACCTTC. The full variable domain, completed using reference TRBV12-5 and TRBJ1-2, is DARVTQTPRHKVTEMGQEVTMRCQPILGHNTVFWYRQTMMQGLELLAYFRNRAPLDDSGMPKDRFSAEMPDATLATLKIQPSEPRDSAVYFCASGPSGFSYGYTFGSGTRLTVV.